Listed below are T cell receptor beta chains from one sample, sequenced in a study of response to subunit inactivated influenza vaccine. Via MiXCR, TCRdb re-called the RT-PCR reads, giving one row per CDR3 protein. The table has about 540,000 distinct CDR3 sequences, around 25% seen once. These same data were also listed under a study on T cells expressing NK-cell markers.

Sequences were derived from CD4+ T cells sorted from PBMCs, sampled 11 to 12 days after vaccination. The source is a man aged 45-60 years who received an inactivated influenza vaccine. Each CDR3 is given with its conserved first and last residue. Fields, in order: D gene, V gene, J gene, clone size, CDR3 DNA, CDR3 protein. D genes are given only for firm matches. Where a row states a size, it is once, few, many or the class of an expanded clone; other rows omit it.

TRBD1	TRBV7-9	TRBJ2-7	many	TGTGCCAGCAGCCCCGACAGGGACGAGCAGTACTTC	CASSPDRDEQYF
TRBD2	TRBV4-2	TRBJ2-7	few	TGTGCCAGCAGCCAAGAGGGCGGGGGTTTCTACGAGCAGTACTTC	CASSQEGGGFYEQYF
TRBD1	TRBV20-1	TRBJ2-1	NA	TGCAGTGCTGGGGGACAGGGTCTCTACAATGAGCAGTTCTTC	CSAGGQGLYNEQFF
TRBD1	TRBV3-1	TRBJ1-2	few	TGTGCCAGCAGCCAAAAAGGGGGCTTTGGCTACACCTTC	CASSQKGGFGYTF
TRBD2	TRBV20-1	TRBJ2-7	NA	TGCAGTGCCACCCGGACTAGATTCGACGAGCAGTACTTC	CSATRTRFDEQYF
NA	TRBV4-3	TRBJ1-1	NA	TGCGCCAGCAGCCCGCGAGGCAGCATGGGAACTGAAGCTTTCTTT	CASSPRGSMGTEAFF
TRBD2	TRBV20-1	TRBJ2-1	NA	TGCAGTGCTAGCGGGACTAGCGGGGGGAATTGGAATGAGCAGTTCTTC	CSASGTSGGNWNEQFF
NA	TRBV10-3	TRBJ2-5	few	TGTGCCATCAGTGAGGCAGGGAGGCAAGAGACCCAGTACTTC	CAISEAGRQETQYF
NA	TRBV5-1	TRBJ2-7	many	TGCGCCAGCAGTTACGGACAAAGCGAGCAGTACTTC	CASSYGQSEQYF
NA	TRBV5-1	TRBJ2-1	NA	TGCGCCAGCCCTACGGACAGCCCATACAATGAGCAGTTCTTC	CASPTDSPYNEQFF
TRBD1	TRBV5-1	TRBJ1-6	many	TGCGCCAGCAGCGGGACTGGGACAGGGGCCTCACCCCTCCACTTT	CASSGTGTGASPLHF
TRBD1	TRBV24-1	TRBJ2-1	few	TGTGCCACCAGTGATTGGGACAGAGAAAGCTCCTACAATGAGCAGTTCTTC	CATSDWDRESSYNEQFF
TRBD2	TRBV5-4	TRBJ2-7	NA	TGTGCCAGCTTCTCCTCGGGGGGATCCTACGAGCAGTACTTC	CASFSSGGSYEQYF
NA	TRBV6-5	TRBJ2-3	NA	TGTGCCAGCAGTTCCCTAGGACTCGAAGCTTCGAATACGCAGTATTTT	CASSSLGLEASNTQYF
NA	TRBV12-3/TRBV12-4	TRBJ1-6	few	TGTGCCAGCAGCCTGACCGCTTCACCCCTCCACTTT	CASSLTASPLHF
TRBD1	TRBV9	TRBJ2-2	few	TGTGCCAGCAGCGTGAGGACAGGGTTTGGCGGGGAGCTGTTTTTT	CASSVRTGFGGELFF
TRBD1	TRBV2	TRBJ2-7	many	TGTGCCAGCAAAACCGGACAGGGAGTTTCCTACGAGCAGTACTTC	CASKTGQGVSYEQYF
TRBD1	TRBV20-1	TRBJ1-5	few	TGCAGTGCTAGAGGGGACAGCCTCAGCAATCAGCCCCAGCATTTT	CSARGDSLSNQPQHF
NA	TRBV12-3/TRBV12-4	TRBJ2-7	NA	TGTGCCAGCAGTAGCACCGGGGCCGCCTACGAGCAGTACTTC	CASSSTGAAYEQYF
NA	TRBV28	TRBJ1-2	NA	TGTGCCAGCAGTCCCACAGGTTATCATGGCTACACCTTC	CASSPTGYHGYTF
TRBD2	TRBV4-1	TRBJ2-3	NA	TGCGCCAGCAGCCTCACCCGGGCTAGCGGGGGGCCGGTAGGGTCCACAGATACGCAGTATTTT	CASSLTRASGGPVGSTDTQYF
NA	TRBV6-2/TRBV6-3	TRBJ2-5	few	TGTGCCAGCAGCCCCCGGGGGAGGTACCAAGAGACCCAGTACTTC	CASSPRGRYQETQYF
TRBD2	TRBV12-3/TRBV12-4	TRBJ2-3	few	TGTGCCAGCACCCCGGGACTAGCGGGAGGAAACACAGATACGCAGTATTTT	CASTPGLAGGNTDTQYF
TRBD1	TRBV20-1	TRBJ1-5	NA	TGCAGTGCCCAACTCAGGGGGCTCGGGAATCAGCCCCAGCATTTT	CSAQLRGLGNQPQHF
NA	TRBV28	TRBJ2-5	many	TGTGCCAGCAACCCGGCAGTCCAAGAGACCCAGTACTTC	CASNPAVQETQYF
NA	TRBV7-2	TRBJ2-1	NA	TGTGCCAGCAGGGGAGGGGGGGCGGCCCTTAATGAGCAGTTCTTC	CASRGGGAALNEQFF
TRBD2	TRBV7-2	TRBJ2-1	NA	TGTGCCAGCAGCGGGGCGGGGGGTTACTACAATGAGCAGTTCTTC	CASSGAGGYYNEQFF
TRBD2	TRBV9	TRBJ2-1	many	TGTGCCAGCAGCGTATTTGCTTTAGCGGGAAAGGGGCCCTACAATGAGCAGTTCTTC	CASSVFALAGKGPYNEQFF
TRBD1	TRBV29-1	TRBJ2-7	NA	TGCAGCGTGCCCGGGACAGGGGGCCACGAGCAGTACTTC	CSVPGTGGHEQYF
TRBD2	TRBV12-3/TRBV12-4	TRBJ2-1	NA	TGTGCCAGCGGGAAATCCACTAGCGGGTACAATGAGCAGTTCTTC	CASGKSTSGYNEQFF
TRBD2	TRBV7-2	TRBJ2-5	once	TGTGCCAGCAGCTTCATCGCGGGAGTAGAGACCCAGTACTTC	CASSFIAGVETQYF
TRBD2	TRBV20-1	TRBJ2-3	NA	TGCAGTGCTAGAGATCTTAAGCGGGGGGCCCGCACAGATACGCAGTATTTT	CSARDLKRGARTDTQYF
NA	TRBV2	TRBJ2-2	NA	TGTGCCAGCGGATTTTCAACCACAGTCGGGGAGCTGTTTTTT	CASGFSTTVGELFF
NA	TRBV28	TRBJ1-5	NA	TGTGCCAGCAGTTTATGGAGGTACCCTTCGGAATATAGCAATCAGCCCCAGCATTTT	CASSLWRYPSEYSNQPQHF
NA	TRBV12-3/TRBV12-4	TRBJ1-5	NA	TGTGCCAGCCAACGAATGGCAGGCGTAGGACAGCCCCAGCATTTT	CASQRMAGVGQPQHF
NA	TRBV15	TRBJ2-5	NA	TGTGCCACCAGCAGGGAACGGACAGCCAAAAGTGTGACCCAGTACTTC	CATSRERTAKSVTQYF
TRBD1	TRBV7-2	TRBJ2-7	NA	TGTGCCAGCAGCTTAACACAGGGGATTAACGAGCAGTACTTC	CASSLTQGINEQYF
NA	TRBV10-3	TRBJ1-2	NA	TGTGCCATCTCAAAGGGCGTTGGCTACACCTTC	CAISKGVGYTF
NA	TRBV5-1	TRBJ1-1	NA	TGCGCCAGCAGCTTGTGGCGGGGGAACACTGAAGCTTTCTTT	CASSLWRGNTEAFF
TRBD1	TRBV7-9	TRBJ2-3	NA	TGTGCCAGCAGCCAATGGACAGGGTGGGACACAGATACGCAGTATTTT	CASSQWTGWDTDTQYF
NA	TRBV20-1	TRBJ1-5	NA	TGCAGTGCTAGAGATGGTTACAATCAGCCCCAGCATTTT	CSARDGYNQPQHF
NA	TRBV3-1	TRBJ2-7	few	TGTGCCAGCAGCCAAGACTGGTTCTACGAGCAGTACTTC	CASSQDWFYEQYF
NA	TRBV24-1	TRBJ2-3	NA	TGTGCCACCAGTGGACTAGAAAGCACAGATACGCAGTATTTT	CATSGLESTDTQYF
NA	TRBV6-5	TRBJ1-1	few	TGTGCCAGTTACACAGTGAACACTGAAGCTTTCTTT	CASYTVNTEAFF
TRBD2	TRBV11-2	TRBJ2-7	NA	TGTGCCAGCAGCGACACTAGCGGGAGATGGGATTACGAGCAGTACTTC	CASSDTSGRWDYEQYF
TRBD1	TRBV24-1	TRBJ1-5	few	TGTGCCACCGAACCCGGGACAGGGTTCAATCAGCCCCAGCATTTT	CATEPGTGFNQPQHF
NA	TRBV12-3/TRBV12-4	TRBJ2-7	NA	TGTGCCAGCAGTGCCCGGGAGTTCGGAACGCAGTACTTC	CASSAREFGTQYF
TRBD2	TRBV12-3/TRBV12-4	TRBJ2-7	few	TGTGCCACCAGTTCCACGGGAGGCGAGCAGTACTTC	CATSSTGGEQYF
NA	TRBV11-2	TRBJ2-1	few	TGTGCCAGCAGCCCCGGGTTAGCGAACTACAATGAGCAGTTCTTC	CASSPGLANYNEQFF
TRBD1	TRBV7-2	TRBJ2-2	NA	TGTGCCACAAGGTTTAGGACAGGGGACACCGGGGAGCTGTTTTTT	CATRFRTGDTGELFF
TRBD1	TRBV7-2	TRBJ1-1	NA	TGTGCCAGCAGCTTCAGGACAGGGGCTGAAGCTTTCTTT	CASSFRTGAEAFF
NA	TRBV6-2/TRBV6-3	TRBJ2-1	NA	TGTGCCAACAGTTACTCGGCAGGGTCACGGAGGAGCTCCTACAATGAGCAGTTCTTC	CANSYSAGSRRSSYNEQFF
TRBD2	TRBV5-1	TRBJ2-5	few	TGCGCCAGCAGCACGGGGACTAGCGGGAGCTATGTGCACTTC	CASSTGTSGSYVHF
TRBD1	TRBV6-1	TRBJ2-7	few	TGTGCCAGCATCAATAGACAGGGGATTCCCTACGAGCAGTACTTC	CASINRQGIPYEQYF
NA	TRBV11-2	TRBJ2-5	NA	TGTGCCAGCAGCTTAGGGGGCCTTGGAGGGCGGGGCCTACGGAGGACCCAGTACTTC	CASSLGGLGGRGLRRTQYF
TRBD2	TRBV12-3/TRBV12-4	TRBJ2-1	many	TGTGCCAGCACTGAAGCGGGGGGACCCTCTCGTGAGCAGTTCTTC	CASTEAGGPSREQFF
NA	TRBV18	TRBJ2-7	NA	TGTGCCAGCTCACCGGCCCCGGGACAAGGCTTCTTC	CASSPAPGQGFF
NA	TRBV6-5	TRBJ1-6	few	TGTGCCAGCAGTTACTCCTCTTCGGACAGCTCCTATAATTCACCCCTCCACTTT	CASSYSSSDSSYNSPLHF
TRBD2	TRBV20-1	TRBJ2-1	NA	TGCAGTGCTAGAGATCCGGGGGGGCACTACAATGAGCAGTTCTTC	CSARDPGGHYNEQFF